This T cell receptor (beta chain) was sequenced during a study of T-cell memory formation after mild COVID-19. In TCRdb, the 5' RACE reads were re-called with MiXCR into one record per CDR3 protein. The sample lists about 180,000 distinct CDR3 sequences, roughly 17% occurring once. V was pared by 1 base and J by 9 bases, with 5 bases between. The CDR3 contains 11 residues. CDR1 and CDR2 (germline): LGHNT, FRNRAP. The sequence was obtained from an adult woman who had mild COVID-19 (a few samples of this study predate the infection). Cell type and time point are not known. V and J are TRBV12-5 and TRBJ2-3, with D perhaps TRBD1 or TRBD2 (5 bases each). The sequenced sample was PBMCs or a T cell subset sorted from them (not recorded which). The CDR3: CASGLGGTQYF. The CDR3 DNA follows: TGTGCTAGTGGTTTGGGGGGGACGCAGTATTTT. Combining the CDR3 with reference TRBV12-5 and TRBJ2-3 gives the whole variable domain DARVTQTPRHKVTEMGQEVTMRCQPILGHNTVFWYRQTMMQGLELLAYFRNRAPLDDSGMPKDRFSAEMPDATLATLKIQPSEPRDSAVYFCASGLGGTQYFGPGTRLTVL.